The 7 T cell receptor beta chains presented below share a single source sample, sequenced in a study of T cells in women clearing cervical HPV infection. Data came from immunoSEQ multiplex PCR; TCRdb stores just in-frame clones and leaves some out. With approximately 16,000 clones in the sample, the ten largest clones hold around 7.2%. Input material: blood buffy coat. The source of these receptors is a woman between 18 and 70 years old with a cervical HPV16 infection that either progressed to CIN3+ or cleared (not recorded which).

By frequency, this clone registers medium-sized. The sequence runs out 3 residues before the end of the CDR3; the remainder is reconstructed from the germline J gene. The chain carries TRBV18 and TRBJ2-3; D gene ambiguous. There are 13 residues in the CDR3. V lost 5 bases to trimming and J lost 5 bases, with 11 bases between them. Germline CDR1 reads KGHSH; CDR2 reads LQKENI. CDR3 region: CASSYNPGDTQYF. CDR3 DNA (partial): TGTGCCAGCTCATATAATCCCGGAGATACG. The variable domain in full, with the rest retrieved from reference TRBV18 and TRBJ2-3, is NAGVMQNPRHLVRRRGQEARLRCSPMKGHSHVYWYRQLPEEGLKFMVYLQKENIIDESGMPKERFSAEFPKEGPSILRIQQVVRGDSAAYFCASSYNPGDTQYFGPGTRLTVL.

With respect to this clone: The read finishes 3 residues shy of the CDR3 end, and the germline J gene is used to complete it. The chain employs TRBV5-1 and TRBJ1-1, with TRBD1 matching over 7 bases. CDR1 and CDR2 from the germline V gene are SGHRS and YFSETQ. The CDR3 has 15 residues. V shed 5 bases and J 5 bases; nucleotides not matched to a gene: 12. CDR3 bases read: TGCGCCAGCAGTGTTCAGGGGGAAGGGTGGACTGAA. Its protein product is CASSVQGEGWTE. The complete CDR3 protein is CASSVQGEGWTEAFF.

Comments on this clone: The read terminates 3 residues before the CDR3 end, so the remaining end is supplied by the germline J gene. V gene TRBV5-6 combines with J gene TRBJ1-6; TRBD1 matches 9 bases. CDR1 SGHDT and CDR2 YYEEEE come from the germline V gene. This CDR3 has 14 amino acids. V shed 5 bases, J shed 9 bases, and the junction held 6 bases outside the gene matches. The CDR3 loop reads CASSRRTGVSPLHF. The CDR3 bases that were read are TGTGCCAGCAGTAGACGGACAGGGGTTTCACCC.

Details on this clone: Read sequence stops 3 residues before the CDR3 end, and the germline J gene provides the missing end. This chain joins TRBV28 and TRBJ2-5; D not certain. This CDR3 spans 13 amino acids. Trimming stripped 8 bases from V and 5 bases from J, with 15 bases between. Germline V gene sequence: CDR1 MDHEN, CDR2 SYDVKM. The DNA read from the CDR3 is TGTGCCAGCGGTCGATCGAGCCCCGAGACC. This translates into CASGRSSPET. The whole CDR3 is CASGRSSPETQYF. The full variable domain, with the rest looked up from reference TRBV28 and TRBJ2-5, is DVKVTQSSRYLVKRTGEKVFLECVQDMDHENMFWYRQDPGLGLRLIYFSYDVKMKEKGDIPEGYSVSREKKERFSLILESASTNQTSMYLCASGRSSPETQYFGPGTRLLVL.

On this clone itself: The read terminates 3 residues ahead of where the CDR3 ends, so the germline J gene completes it. The rearrangement joins TRBV19 to TRBJ1-1; 7 nucleotides agree with TRBD1. Germline CDR1 is LNHDA and CDR2 is SQIVND (reference sequence). V lost 6 bases, J lost 1 base, and 11 bases stayed unmatched. CDR3 length: 16 amino acids. CDR3 in amino acids: CASRVGDRVRNTEAFF. CDR3 bases read: TGTGCCAGTAGGGTGGGAGACAGGGTGAGGAACACTGAA.

By frequency, this clone registers medium-sized. The read gets to within 3 residues of the CDR3 end, and the germline J gene fills in the rest. This sequence joins TRBV6-2 or TRBV6-3 and TRBJ2-3; D remains unclear. Germline CDR1 is MNHEY and CDR2 is SVGEGT. Trimming pared 5 bases from V and 0 bases from J, leaving 9 bases between. The CDR3 runs 14 residues. Here the CDR3 reads CASSRHPSTDTQYF. Incomplete CDR3 DNA: TGTGCCAGCAGTCGACACCCTAGCACAGATACG.

Incomplete CDR3 DNA: TGCAGTGCCCCAAAGTTAGCGGGGGGCCGTATGGATACG. Protein: CSAPKLAGGRMDT. The whole CDR3 protein reads CSAPKLAGGRMDTQYF. This rearrangement joins TRBV20-1 to TRBJ2-3; 10 bases match TRBD2. Read sequence stops 3 residues before the CDR3 end, and the germline J gene provides the missing end. This CDR3 has 16 amino acids. Trimming cost V 6 bases and J 6 bases; bases outside gene matches: 15. Per germline, CDR1 DFQATT and CDR2 SNEGSKA (reference sequence).